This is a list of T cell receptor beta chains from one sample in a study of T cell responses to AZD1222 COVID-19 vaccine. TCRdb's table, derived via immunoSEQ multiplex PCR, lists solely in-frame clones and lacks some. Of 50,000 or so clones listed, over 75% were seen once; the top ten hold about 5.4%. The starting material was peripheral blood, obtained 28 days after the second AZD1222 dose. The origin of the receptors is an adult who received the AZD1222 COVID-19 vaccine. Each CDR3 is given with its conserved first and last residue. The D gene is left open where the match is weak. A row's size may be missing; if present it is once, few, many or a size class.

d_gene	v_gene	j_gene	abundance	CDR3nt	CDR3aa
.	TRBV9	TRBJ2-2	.	TGTGCCAGCAGCGTAGCTGGGGCCACCGGGGAGCTGTTTTTT	CASSVAGATGELFF
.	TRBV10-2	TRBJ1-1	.	TGCGCCAGCACCTCGGGACTCATCATGAACACTGAAGCTTTCTTT	CASTSGLIMNTEAFF
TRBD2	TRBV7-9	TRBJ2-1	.	TGTGCCAGCAGTCCCGGGACTAGCGGATACAATGAGCAGTTCTTC	CASSPGTSGYNEQFF
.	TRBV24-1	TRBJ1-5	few	TGTGCCACCAGTGATACTACCGGGACGGATAACAGGGAGCCCCAGCATTTT	CATSDTTGTDNREPQHF
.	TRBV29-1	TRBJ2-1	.	TGCAGCGTTGAAGACCGAGCCCGAGGCAGGGGAGTCTACAATGAGCAGTTCTTC	CSVEDRARGRGVYNEQFF
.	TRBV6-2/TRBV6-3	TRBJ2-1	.	TGTGCCAGCAGTTACGGGAGCTCCTACAATGAGCAGTTCTTC	CASSYGSSYNEQFF
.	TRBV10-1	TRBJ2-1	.	TGCGCCAGCAGGGACCGTGAAGGGGAGCAGTTCTTC	CASRDREGEQFF
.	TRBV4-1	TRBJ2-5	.	TGCGCCAGCAGCCAAGATCTGTATCTCCAGTACTTC	CASSQDLYLQYF
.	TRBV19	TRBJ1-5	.	TGTGCCAGTAGTACCAGGGACGGGGGGTTTCCCCAGCATTTT	CASSTRDGGFPQHF
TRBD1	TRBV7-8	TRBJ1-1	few	TGTGCCAGCAGCCAGAGCCGGGACAGGGACGCTGAAGCTTTCTTT	CASSQSRDRDAEAFF
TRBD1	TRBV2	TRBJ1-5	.	TGTGCCAGCGACGAGGGGGCGCGGGGCAATCAGCCCCAGCATTTT	CASDEGARGNQPQHF
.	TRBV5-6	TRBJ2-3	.	TGTGCCAGCAGCTTGACTAGCACAGATACGCAGTATTTT	CASSLTSTDTQYF
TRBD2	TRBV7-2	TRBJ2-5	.	TGTGCCAGCAGCTTAGTGGGGCTAGCGGGATTGGGCGAGACCCAGTACTTC	CASSLVGLAGLGETQYF
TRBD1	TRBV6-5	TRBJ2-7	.	TGTGCCAGCAGTTTAGGACAGGGGGCCTACGAGCAGTACTTC	CASSLGQGAYEQYF
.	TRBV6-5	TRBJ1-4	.	TGTGCCAGCAGGGGGTGGGGTGAAAAACTGTTTTTT	CASRGWGEKLFF
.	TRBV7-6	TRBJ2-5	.	TGTGCCAGCAGCCCACCCGGTGGCGCCAAAGAGACCCAGTACTTC	CASSPPGGAKETQYF
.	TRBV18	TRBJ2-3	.	TGTGCCAGCTCCCTGGGGGGCCCAGATACGCAGTATTTT	CASSLGGPDTQYF
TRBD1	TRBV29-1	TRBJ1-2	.	TGCAGCGTTGACCCCACAGGGGGCTATGGCTACACCTTC	CSVDPTGGYGYTF
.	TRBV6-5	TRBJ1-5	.	TGTGCCAGCAGTTACTCAAGGGCCAGCAATCAGCCCCAGCATTTT	CASSYSRASNQPQHF
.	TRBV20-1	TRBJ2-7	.	TGCAGTGCTAGTGATCCGGGGAGGGGGGAGCAGTACTTC	CSASDPGRGEQYF
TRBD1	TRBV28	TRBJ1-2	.	TGTGCCAGCAGTTCTGGACAGGCAAACTATGGCTACACCTTC	CASSSGQANYGYTF
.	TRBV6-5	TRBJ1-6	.	TGTGCCAGCAGTCGCGCGGGGGCAAGTAATTCACCCCTCCACTTT	CASSRAGASNSPLHF
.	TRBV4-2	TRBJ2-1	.	TGTGCCAGCAGCCAAGGATACAATGAGCAGTTCTTC	CASSQGYNEQFF
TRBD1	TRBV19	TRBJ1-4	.	TGTGCCAGTAGTGCCAACCGGGACAGGGGTGAAAAACTGTTTTTT	CASSANRDRGEKLFF
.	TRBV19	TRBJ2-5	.	TGTGCCAGTAGTAGGGGGTCGCTAGCGACGGGGGAGACCCAGTACTTC	CASSRGSLATGETQYF
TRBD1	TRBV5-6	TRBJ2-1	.	TGTGCCAGCAGCCTGCGGACAGGAGCCTACAATGAGCAGTTCTTC	CASSLRTGAYNEQFF
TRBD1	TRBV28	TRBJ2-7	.	TGTGCCAGCAGTCCAGGGACAGGGGGAGCCTACGAGCAGTACTTC	CASSPGTGGAYEQYF
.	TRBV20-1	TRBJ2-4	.	TGCAGTGCTAGTGGACGGATAGCCAAAAACATTCAGTACTTC	CSASGRIAKNIQYF
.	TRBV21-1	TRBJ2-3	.	TGTGCCAGCAGCAAATGTGGCAGACTCACAGATACGCAGTATTTT	CASSKCGRLTDTQYF